This TCR beta chain appears in the sequencing data of a study of CXCR3-negative and CXCR3-positive naive CD8 T cells. Study-wide results and caveats: In CXCR3-positive naive cells, the TRB CDR3s were more hydrophobic than in CXCR3-negative naive cells.

Germline values: CDR1 MDHEN, CDR2 SYDVKM. The CDR3 is 11 residues long. Naive CD8+ T cells showed CD45RO-CCR7+CD27+CD95-. Worth noting for this clonotype: Its antigen is not known.

5' RACE that incorporated UMI labels was used to prepare the TRB cDNA libraries. Reprocessing the 5' RACE reads, TCRdb reports a single entry for every CDR3 protein and omits DNA. This sample carries some 50,000 distinct CDR3 sequences, with about 0.61% going to the ten biggest clones. V gene TRBV28 combines with J gene TRBJ1-1. The clonotype comes from a human donor in good health. Some clones in this sample may be carry-over from other donors' samples. Sequenced input: naive CXCR3+ CD8+ T cells from blood. Subset described: CD45RO-CCR7+CD27+CD95- naive CD8+ T cells expressing CXCR3 (TNR3+). CDR3 sequence reads: CASSFLTEAFF. The full variable domain, completed using reference TRBV28 and TRBJ1-1, is DVKVTQSSRYLVKRTGEKVFLECVQDMDHENMFWYRQDPGLGLRLIYFSYDVKMKEKGDIPEGYSVSREKKERFSLILESASTNQTSMYLCASSFLTEAFFGQGTRLTVV.